The 12 T cell receptor beta chains below were found in one sample sequenced in a study of T cells in localized non-small cell lung cancer. The data were produced by immunoSEQ multiplex PCR, yet TCRdb's version contains in-frame clones alone and is incomplete. The profile shows about 92,000 clones, approximately 91% of them singletons. Sample: PBMCs, taken before any cancer treatment. Source of these receptors: a woman aged 35-75 years with stage II squamous cell lung carcinoma.

The rearrangement uses TRBV6-5 and TRBJ1-4, with D maybe TRBD1 (5 bases). The CDR3 has 14 residues. Trimming took 6 bases from V and 14 from J, leaving 22 bases between them. Germline V CDR1 and CDR2: MNHEY, SVGAGI. CDR3 loop: CASSVSGPDRGLFF. Written as DNA, the CDR3 is TGTGCCAGCAGCGTCTCGGGGCCCGACAGAGGGCTGTTTTTT.

The V gene is TRBV11-2, the J gene TRBJ2-5; no clear D. CDR1 SGHAT and CDR2 FQNNGV come from the germline V gene. CDR3 length equals 13 residues. The germline V and J ends were trimmed by 1 base and 4 bases, with 7 bases remaining between them. The CDR3 loop is CASSLGWRETQYF. The CDR3 DNA sequence: TGTGCCAGCAGCTTAGGATGGCGAGAGACCCAGTACTTC.

This chain links TRBV5-6 with TRBJ2-5; D gene uncertain. The CDR3 is 15 residues long. V lost 0 bases and J lost 3, with 12 bases in between. CDR1 and CDR2 (germline): SGHDT, YYEEEE. CDR3 sequence reads: CASSLVVGFEETQYF. The CDR3 DNA follows: TGTGCCAGCAGCTTGGTGGTCGGGTTTGAAGAGACCCAGTACTTC.

This chain uses TRBV2 with TRBJ1-5; D is uncertain. The V gene lost 5 bases and the J gene lost 1 base, with 18 bases spanning the gap. Germline values: CDR1 SNHLY, CDR2 FYNNEI. This CDR3 is built from 17 residues. The DNA of the CDR3 is TGTGCCAGCAGTCGGCGTAATGTGGCGGCGAGCAATCAGCCCCAGCATTTT. Translating it yields CASSRRNVAASNQPQHF.

J is TRBJ1-4 and V is TRBV2, with 8 nucleotides matching TRBD1. The CDR3 spans 15 residues. The V and J ends lost 6 bases and 7 bases, in that order; junction bases with no gene match: 10. Looked up from germline, CDR1 is SNHLY and CDR2 is FYNNEI. Here the CDR3 DNA reads TGTGCCAGCAGCGACCGACAGGGGCGGAGTGAAAAACTGTTTTTT. It translates to CASSDRQGRSEKLFF.

The rearrangement joins TRBV4-2 to TRBJ1-1; 7 bases are shared with TRBD1. Germline lookup yields CDR1 LGHNA and CDR2 YNFKEQ. V trimming: 0 bases; J trimming: 1 base; junction bases outside the gene matches: 14. The CDR3 sequence is 19 residues long. The CDR3 is CASSQDSAGGSIRNTEAFF. As DNA, the CDR3 is TGTGCCAGCAGCCAAGATTCGGCAGGGGGAAGTATTCGGAACACTGAAGCTTTCTTT.

The gene calls are TRBV13 and TRBJ2-5; TRBD1 aligns across 9 bases. The CDR3 length is 14 residues. In germline, CDR1 is PRHDT, CDR2 FYEKMQ (reference sequence). After removal of 5 bases from V and 2 bases from J, the junction contained 3 bases not matched to a gene. CDR3: CASSHRGRQETQYF. The CDR3 DNA follows: TGTGCCAGCAGCCACAGGGGGCGGCAAGAGACCCAGTACTTC.

V usage is TRBV18 and J usage is TRBJ2-7, with TRBD2 matching 14 bases. Germline-derived CDR1 and CDR2 are KGHSH and LQKENI. This CDR3 has 15 residues. The V and J ends lost 6 bases and 6 bases, in that order; junction bases with no gene match: 7. The CDR3 DNA follows: TGTGCCAGCTCCCCAGGGACTAGCGGGAGCACCGAGCAGTACTTC. This encodes CASSPGTSGSTEQYF.

The V gene is TRBV5-6, the J gene TRBJ2-3; 10 bases are shared with TRBD1. The junction had 5 bases not matched to a gene; V was cut back by 4 bases and J by 9 bases. Germline values: CDR1 SGHDT, CDR2 YYEEEE. CDR3 length: 13 residues. The DNA of the CDR3 is TGTGCCAGCAGCCGACAGGGGGCAGGGACGCAGTATTTT. This gives the protein CASSRQGAGTQYF.

This clone has a single count. The chain links TRBV5-1 to TRBJ2-3, with TRBD2 matching 8 bases. This CDR3 contains 18 residues. Germline trimming cut 4 bases from V and 4 bases from J; bases unmatched to any gene: 17. The V gene's germline CDR1 is SGHRS and CDR2 YFSETQ. The CDR3 DNA is TGCGCCAGCAGCCCCAGCGGGAGAATCGGTAGATACGCAGATACGCAGTATTTT. Its protein product is CASSPSGRIGRYADTQYF.

This chain connects TRBV4-1 to TRBJ1-5; TRBD1 might be the D (5 bases). Per germline, CDR1 MGHRA and CDR2 YSYEKL. Trimming cost V 3 bases and J 0 bases, with 9 bases left between them. The CDR3 length is 15 residues. CDR3 nucleotide sequence: TGCGCCAGCAGCCAGGGGGGACTTAGCAATCAGCCCCAGCATTTT. This sequence encodes CASSQGGLSNQPQHF.

J is TRBJ1-5 and V is TRBV6-9; D may be TRBD1 (5 bases). Deletions cut 7 bases from V and 4 bases from J, with 14 bases between. Germline V gene sequence: CDR1 MNHGY, CDR2 SVAAGI. There are 14 residues in the CDR3. For the CDR3, the DNA is TGTGCCAGCAAAACGACAGCCGGAAATCAGCCCCAGCATTTT. The encoded protein is CASKTTAGNQPQHF.